This entry lists 26 T cell receptor beta chains sequenced from one sample in a study of blood T cell repertoires in COVID-19. Assay used: immunoSEQ multiplex PCR; TCRdb lists only in-frame clones, some missing. There are 50,000 to 65,000 clones in the sample; 75% to 90% occur only once, and about 1.2% lies in the top ten. The sequenced sample was peripheral blood. The receptors originated from a man aged 55 to 69 with acute or convalescent COVID-19.

This clone was detected only once. The rearrangement links TRBV3-1 (or the pseudogene TRBV3-2) to TRBJ2-3, with 10 bases identical to TRBD2. Germline V gives CDR1 LGHDT, CDR2 YNNKEL (reference sequence). This CDR3 spans 15 amino acids. V dropped 6 bases and J dropped 5; count of bases not matched to a gene: 8. This chain's CDR3 is CASRSGGAVRDTQYF. CDR3 nucleotides: TGTGCCAGCAGGAGCGGGGGGGCCGTTAGAGATACGCAGTATTTT.

The chain couples TRBV7-9 to TRBJ2-7; tentatively, D is TRBD1 (6 bases). CDR1 SEHNR and CDR2 FQNEAQ come from the germline V gene (reference sequence). V was cut by 3 bases and J by 4 bases, with 13 bases left in between. The CDR3 consists of 14 residues. This CDR3 is CASSLNRAPYEQYF. The DNA for the CDR3 is TGTGCCAGCAGCTTGAACAGGGCACCTTACGAGCAGTACTTC.

This clone turned up a few times. V and J are TRBV2 and TRBJ1-5, with D possibly TRBD1 on 5 matching bases. The CDR3 consists of 13 residues. V lost 3 bases and J 7 bases, leaving 10 bases between the germline ends. The germline CDR1 and CDR2 sequences are SNHLY and FYNNEI. CDR3 protein: CASSEGRRQPQHF. The CDR3 region has the DNA TGTGCCAGCAGTGAGGGGCGGCGGCAGCCCCAGCATTTT. Full variable domain (missing parts from reference TRBV2 and TRBJ1-5): EPEVTQTPSHQVTQMGQEVILRCVPISNHLYFYWYRQILGQKVEFLVSFYNNEISEKSEIFDDQFSVERPDGSNFTLKIRSTKLEDSAMYFCASSEGRRQPQHFGDGTRLSIL.

This clone was found a few times. The chain couples TRBV6-5 to TRBJ2-7; a weak D match, TRBD1 (6 bases). This CDR3 is 14 amino acids long. In germline, CDR1 is MNHEY, CDR2 SVGAGI. V was clipped by 0 bases and J by 3 bases, with 9 bases between them. CDR3 protein: CASSYSGQSYEQYF. CDR3 DNA: TGTGCCAGCAGTTACTCCGGACAGAGCTACGAGCAGTACTTC.

The chain combines TRBV4-2 with TRBJ2-3; weak D call: TRBD1 (5 bases). This CDR3 is built from 13 residues. V lost 0 bases to trimming and J lost 7 bases, with 8 bases between them. Germline CDR1 reads LGHNA; CDR2 reads YNFKEQ. The CDR3 coding sequence is TGTGCCAGCAGCCAAGAAGGGGCTAATACGCAGTATTTT. Translated, it gives CASSQEGANTQYF.

This sequence joins TRBV11-2 and TRBJ2-4, with 12 bases aligning to TRBD2. With 1 base clipped from V and 0 bases from J, the junction kept 7 bases outside the gene matches. Germline lookup yields CDR1 SGHAT and CDR2 FQNNGV. This CDR3 is 19 amino acids long. CDR3 nucleotide sequence: TGTGCCAGCAGCTTAGGAACTAGCGGGGGGTTAGTAGCCAAAAACATTCAGTACTTC. Encoded protein: CASSLGTSGGLVAKNIQYF.

The chain joins TRBV19 to TRBJ1-2; D unclear. Germline CDR1 LNHDA, CDR2 SQIVND (reference sequence). Between the trimmed V and J ends, which lost 2 bases and 3 bases, there was a span of 10 bases. This CDR3 has 14 amino acids. Here the CDR3 DNA reads TGTGCCAGTAGTATATCGAACAGCTACTATGGCTACACCTTC. Protein sequence: CASSISNSYYGYTF.

V gene TRBV10-2 combines with J gene TRBJ2-3; TRBD2 agrees at 8 bases. This CDR3 contains 20 residues. Looked up from germline, CDR1 is WSHSY and CDR2 is SAAADI. J lost 2 bases, V lost 2 bases, and 18 bases had no gene match. This chain's CDR3 is CASSEPSPTSGPNPTDTQYF. The CDR3 DNA reads TGCGCCAGCAGTGAGCCCTCCCCAACTAGCGGCCCCAACCCCACAGATACGCAGTATTTT.

Details on this clone: This sample also contains other DNA sequences that code for the same CDR3. Here the CDR3 reads CASSRDKNTEAFF. DNA of the CDR3: TGTGCCAGCTCACGGGACAAGAACACTGAAGCTTTCTTT. The genes are TRBV18 and TRBJ1-1; TRBD1 might be the D (6 bases). This CDR3 comprises 13 residues. The V end lost 4 bases, the J end lost 1 base, and 7 bases lay between the germline ends. The V gene's germline CDR1 is KGHSH and CDR2 LQKENI.

V gene TRBV6-5 combines with J gene TRBJ1-1; no firm D call. The V end lost 6 bases, the J end lost 3 bases, and 5 bases lay between the germline ends. This CDR3 has 11 amino acids. Per germline, CDR1 MNHEY and CDR2 SVGAGI. The CDR3, as DNA: TGTGCCAGCAGCCGCGACACTGAAGCTTTCTTT. Protein sequence: CASSRDTEAFF.

This chain connects TRBV7-8 to TRBJ2-3; the D gene is possibly TRBD2 (6 bases). CDR3 length equals 18 residues. Per the germline V gene, CDR1 is SGHVS and CDR2 is FQNEAQ. Between the trimmed V and J ends, which lost 5 bases and 2 bases, there was a span of 23 bases. The CDR3 spells CASSPWGRHDPFTDTQYF. CDR3 nucleotide sequence: TGTGCCAGCAGCCCTTGGGGGAGGCATGACCCATTCACAGATACGCAGTATTTT.

This chain links TRBV9 with TRBJ2-7, with TRBD2 matching 16 bases. Trimming took 4 bases from V and 5 from J; bases not matched to a gene: 12. This CDR3 has 18 amino acids. CDR1 is SGDLS and CDR2 is YYNGEE in the germline V gene. CDR3: CASSLGGTSGRDFDEQYF. DNA for the CDR3: TGTGCCAGCAGCTTGGGGGGGACTAGCGGGAGGGATTTCGACGAGCAGTACTTC.

This clone was seen a few times. CDR3 region: CASSQEAGGRHYGYTF. CDR3 DNA: TGTGCCAGCAGCCAAGAGGCGGGGGGTCGACACTATGGCTACACCTTC. V gene TRBV3-1 (or the pseudogene TRBV3-2) combines with J gene TRBJ1-2; D perhaps matches TRBD1 (5 bases). The germline V gene has CDR1 LGHDT and CDR2 YNNKEL (reference sequence). V was pared by 0 bases and J by 3 bases, with 14 bases between. CDR3 size: 16 residues.

This chain joins TRBV10-3 and TRBJ2-7; a possible D gene is TRBD2 (5 bases). The CDR3 consists of 13 residues. V was shortened by 3 bases and J by 2 bases, with 8 bases between the two germline ends. The germline V gene encodes CDR1 ENHRY and CDR2 SYGVKD. The CDR3 loop reads CAISEAGAYEQYF. The CDR3 bases are TGTGCCATCAGTGAAGCCGGGGCCTACGAGCAGTACTTC.

The V and J genes are TRBV5-8 and TRBJ1-1; D is possibly TRBD1 (5 bases). The length of the CDR3 is 15 residues. Germline CDR1 and CDR2: SGHTS and YDEGEE. Trimming took 0 bases from V and 7 from J, leaving 16 bases between them. For the CDR3, the DNA is TGTGCCAGCAGCTTGGGGGGGAGGGGACGCCTTGAAGCTTTCTTT. Its protein is CASSLGGRGRLEAFF.

The chain links TRBV7-3 to TRBJ2-3; 13 bases fit TRBD2. The CDR3 extends over 17 amino acids. Germline trimming cut 4 bases from V and 0 bases from J; bases unmatched to any gene: 4. Germline loops: CDR1 SGHTA, CDR2 FQGTGA. In DNA, the CDR3 is TGTGCCAGCAGCTCGGGACTAGCGGGATCTAGCACAGATACGCAGTATTTT. This sequence encodes CASSSGLAGSSTDTQYF.

This clone was recorded only once. This chain joins TRBV6-6 and TRBJ2-7; possibly TRBD1 for D (6 bases). This CDR3 contains 12 residues. Deletions cut 6 bases from V and 4 bases from J, with 10 bases between. Germline CDR1 MNHNY, CDR2 SVGAGI (reference sequence). CDR3 amino acids: CASSPRGYEQYF. DNA of the CDR3: TGTGCCAGCAGCCCTAGGGGGTACGAGCAGTACTTC.

The chain has TRBV7-8 and TRBJ1-6, with 9 bases identical to TRBD1. Unmatched junction bases numbered 3, after V lost 3 bases and J lost 9 bases. The germline V gene has CDR1 SGHVS and CDR2 FQNEAQ. This CDR3 contains 14 residues. CDR3 residues: CASSLGQGGSPLHF. Here the CDR3 DNA reads TGTGCCAGCAGCTTGGGACAGGGAGGTTCACCCCTCCACTTT.

This chain joins TRBV18 and TRBJ1-6; 8 bases match TRBD1. Trimming removed 1 base from V and 8 bases from J; junction bases left unmatched: 4. Germline V gives CDR1 KGHSH, CDR2 LQKENI. The CDR3 contains 15 residues. For the CDR3, the DNA is TGTGCCAGCTCACCACTGGCGACAGGGGATTCACCCCTCCACTTT. The encoded protein is CASSPLATGDSPLHF. Supplemented by reference TRBV18 and TRBJ1-6, the full variable domain reads NAGVMQNPRHLVRRRGQEARLRCSPMKGHSHVYWYRQLPEEGLKFMVYLQKENIIDESGMPKERFSAEFPKEGPSILRIQQVVRGDSAAYFCASSPLATGDSPLHFGNGTRLTVT.

This clone was seen once. The rearrangement links TRBV9 to TRBJ2-3; 10 bases match TRBD2. Germline-derived CDR1 and CDR2 are SGDLS and YYNGEE. V shed 0 bases and J 1 base; nucleotides not matched to a gene: 8. This CDR3 region has 18 residues. The CDR3 here is CASSVVGSGGRGTDTQYF. CDR3 DNA: TGTGCCAGCAGCGTAGTTGGTAGCGGGGGGAGGGGCACAGATACGCAGTATTTT.

The V gene is TRBV29-1, the J gene TRBJ1-1, with TRBD1 as a possible D gene (6 bases). There are 16 residues in the CDR3. Trimming removed 3 bases at V and 1 base at J, with 18 bases between. Germline CDR1 is SQVTM and CDR2 is ANQGSEA. Here the CDR3 reads CSVDYPPRGRNTEAFF. The CDR3 DNA is TGCAGCGTTGACTACCCACCCAGGGGTCGGAACACTGAAGCTTTCTTT. Combining the CDR3 with reference TRBV29-1 and TRBJ1-1 gives the whole variable domain SAVISQKPSRDICQRGTSLTIQCQVDSQVTMMFWYRQQPGQSLTLIATANQGSEATYESGFVIDKFPISRPNLTFSTLTVSNMSPEDSSIYLCSVDYPPRGRNTEAFFGQGTRLTVV.

V is TRBV7-9 and J is TRBJ1-1, with 8 bases fitting TRBD1. V shed 5 bases and J 2 bases; nucleotides not matched to a gene: 7. This CDR3 has 15 residues. CDR1 is SEHNR and CDR2 is FQNEAQ in the germline V gene (reference sequence). As DNA, the CDR3 is TGTGCCAGCAGCCGCGGGACAGGAACCAACACTGAAGCTTTCTTT. Translation gives CASSRGTGTNTEAFF.

The chain links TRBV7-3 to TRBJ2-3; 8 bases are a match to TRBD2. The CDR3 is 17 amino acids. J gave up 1 base and V 4 bases, and 10 bases lay outside the gene matches. Germline CDR1 reads SGHTA; CDR2 reads FQGTGA. The CDR3 loop reads CASSSPRGAGGTDTQYF. For the CDR3, the DNA is TGTGCCAGCAGCTCGCCGAGGGGAGCGGGGGGCACAGATACGCAGTATTTT.

In its sample, this clone ranks as medium-sized. The J gene is TRBJ1-2, the V gene TRBV3-1 (or the pseudogene TRBV3-2); the D gene is possibly TRBD1 (5 bases). V was shortened by 1 base and J by 8 bases, with 11 bases between the two germline ends. The CDR3 consists of 13 residues. CDR1 is LGHDT, CDR2 YNNKEL, per germline (reference sequence). The CDR3 region is CASSQGTRGGYTF. The CDR3 DNA sequence: TGTGCCAGCAGCCAAGGGACAAGGGGAGGCTACACCTTC.

The rearrangement uses TRBV4-2 and TRBJ2-1; TRBD1 aligns across 8 bases. The V segment lost 5 bases and the J segment 1 base; nucleotides outside the gene matches: 4. Germline values: CDR1 LGHNA, CDR2 YNFKEQ. There are 15 residues in the CDR3. CDR3 sequence: CASSTRTGSYNEQFF. In nucleotides, the CDR3 is TGTGCCAGCAGCACCCGGACAGGGTCCTACAATGAGCAGTTCTTC.

V is TRBV28 and J is TRBJ2-3; no reliable D call. The V gene lost 2 bases and the J gene lost 0 bases, with 15 bases spanning the gap. The CDR3 sequence is 17 residues long. The germline V gene has CDR1 MDHEN and CDR2 SYDVKM. CDR3 sequence reads: CASSLLASTPSTDTQYF. The DNA of the CDR3 is TGTGCCAGCAGTTTACTGGCCTCCACCCCTAGCACAGATACGCAGTATTTT. Complete variable domain (other parts from reference TRBV28 and TRBJ2-3): DVKVTQSSRYLVKRTGEKVFLECVQDMDHENMFWYRQDPGLGLRLIYFSYDVKMKEKGDIPEGYSVSREKKERFSLILESASTNQTSMYLCASSLLASTPSTDTQYFGPGTRLTVL.